This T cell receptor beta chain stems from a study of T cells expressing NK-cell markers. TCRdb processed the 5' RACE reads again and assigns one entry to each CDR3 protein, with no DNA. Its clone listing holds over 350,000 distinct CDR3 sequences. CDR1 is DFQATT and CDR2 is SNEGSKA in the germline V gene (reference sequence). This CDR3 has 15 residues. This receptor was taken from a woman in her forties or fifties in good health. Sample: blood T cells: a sorted CD56 or NKG2C T cell subset, CD4+ or CD8+ T cells, or bulk PBMC T cells (not recorded which). The chain recombines TRBV20-1 with TRBJ2-7; the D call of TRBD2 rests on TCRdb alone, since no DNA is present to check it. CDR3 sequence reads: CSARVAGGPQGEQYF.